This T cell receptor beta chain came from a study of CD8+ T cells in alopecia areata. The authors extracted RNA and reverse transcribed it into cDNA as the sequencing template. Using immunoSEQ multiplex PCR, the repertoire was profiled, and TCRdb retains in-frame clones only, with some absent. The data contain 180,000 or so clones, about 47% of them singletons. Study-level findings and limits: TCR sharing across patients was less clear than in mice, possibly HLA-related.

CDR1 SEHNR and CDR2 FQNEAQ come from the germline V gene (reference sequence). CDR3 size: 13 residues. V gave up 4 bases and J gave up 5 bases, with 10 bases separating them. Details on this clone: Its antigen is still unknown.

Treatment reported: oral pan-JAK inhibitor, 5-10 mg twice daily. Alopecia areata patients provided lesional scalp punch biopsies and peripheral blood. This material consisted of CD8+ T cells sorted from blood, taken around week 53, from a patient treated with tofacitinib. The chain is built from TRBV7-9 and TRBJ2-3; the D gene is possibly TRBD1 (6 bases). The sequence was collected from a human donor with alopecia areata. CDR3 loop: CASSWGRGDTQYF. The DNA for the CDR3 is TGTGCCAGCAGCTGGGGGCGTGGAGATACGCAGTATTTT.